A single sample gave rise to the 8 T cell receptor beta chains below, sequenced in a study of T cells in women clearing cervical HPV infection. TCRdb keeps only in-frame clones here, not all; method: immunoSEQ multiplex PCR. Its clone listing holds about 23,000 clones. The specimen was blood buffy coat. The receptor set was obtained from a woman aged 18-69 years with a cervical HPV16 infection that either progressed to CIN3+ or cleared (not recorded which).

A word on this clone: The read terminates 3 residues before the CDR3 end, so the remaining end is supplied by the germline J gene. The J gene is TRBJ1-3, the V gene TRBV29-1; TRBD1 might be the D (5 bases). This CDR3 is 15 amino acids long. Germline lookup yields CDR1 SQVTM and CDR2 ANQGSEA. V lost 0 bases and J 0 bases, leaving 9 bases between the germline ends. Partial CDR3 DNA: TGCAGCGTTGAAGATCACAGGTACTCTGGAAACACC. It encodes CSVEDHRYSGNT. The CDR3 as a whole reads CSVEDHRYSGNTIYF. The whole variable domain, remainder taken from reference TRBV29-1 and TRBJ1-3, is SAVISQKPSRDICQRGTSLTIQCQVDSQVTMMFWYRQQPGQSLTLIATANQGSEATYESGFVIDKFPISRPNLTFSTLTVSNMSPEDSSIYLCSVEDHRYSGNTIYFGEGSWLTVV.

With regard to this clone: The read ends 3 residues before the CDR3 terminus; that terminus is restored from the germline J gene. This chain links TRBV7-2 with TRBJ1-2, with D perhaps TRBD1 (5 bases). Germline CDR1 reads SGHTA; CDR2 reads FQGNSA. This CDR3 is 15 amino acids long. CDR3 sequence: CASSQDIRSSYDYTF. The sequenced CDR3 bases are TGTGCCAGCAGCCAGGACATCAGGAGCTCCTACGAC.

A note on this clone: The CDR3 end is not reached by the read, which stops 3 residues before it; the germline J gene fills it in. The gene calls are TRBV4-2 and TRBJ2-2; D is possibly TRBD1 (5 bases). CDR3 length: 14 amino acids. Trimming removed 0 bases from V and 6 bases from J, with 8 bases in between. Germline values: CDR1 LGHNA, CDR2 YNFKEQ. The CDR3 spells CASSQEVRAGELFF. Incomplete CDR3 DNA: TGTGCCAGCAGCCAAGAAGTCAGGGCCGGGGAG.

To note about this clone: The CDR3 extends 3 residues past the end of the read, so its final part is completed from the germline J gene. This chain joins TRBV7-9 and TRBJ2-7, with D perhaps matching TRBD1 or TRBD2 (5 bases each). Germline-derived CDR1 and CDR2 are SEHNR and FQNEAQ (reference sequence). With 0 bases removed from V and 6 bases from J, the gap between germline ends came to 12 bases. The CDR3 loop spans 14 amino acids. CDR3 in amino acids: CASSLAEARGEQYF. The CDR3 bases that were read are TGTGCCAGCAGCTTAGCGGAGGCTAGGGGCGAG.

To note about this clone: The sequence runs out 3 residues before the end of the CDR3; the remainder is reconstructed from the germline J gene. This chain links TRBV7-2 with TRBJ1-2, with TRBD1 identical over 10 bases. The CDR3 spans 14 residues. CDR1 is SGHTA, CDR2 FQGNSA, per germline. The CDR3 loop reads CASSIKGTGDRYTF. The CDR3 bases that were read are TGTGCCAGCAGCATAAAAGGGACAGGGGACCGC.

Points on this clone: The sequence runs out 3 residues before the end of the CDR3; the remainder is reconstructed from the germline J gene. The genes are TRBV29-1 and TRBJ1-1; 7 positions agree with TRBD1. This CDR3 is built from 14 residues. Germline CDR1 reads SQVTM; CDR2 reads ANQGSEA. With 7 bases clipped from V and 1 base from J, the junction kept 9 bases outside the gene matches. The CDR3 is CSAGLGQRNTEAFF. The sequenced part of the CDR3 DNA is TGCAGCGCCGGTTTGGGACAGCGGAACACTGAA.

As concerns this clone: With the read ending 3 residues before the CDR3 end, the germline J gene is used to fill in that end. The chain links TRBV19 to TRBJ1-2; a weak D match, TRBD1 (5 bases). Looked up from germline, CDR1 is LNHDA and CDR2 is SQIVND (reference sequence). The CDR3 loop spans 16 amino acids. The sequenced CDR3 bases are TGTGCCAGTAGCACGGGACTAGCAAGAGTGTACAATGAC. Translating gives CASSTGLARVYND. The entire CDR3 protein reads CASSTGLARVYNDYTF.

A word on this clone: Read sequence stops 3 residues before the CDR3 end, and the germline J gene provides the missing end. The gene calls are TRBV5-1 and TRBJ2-5, with D hard to call. The ends were cut back, 2 bases at V and 1 base at J, with 9 bases in the middle. The CDR3 is 14 amino acids. CDR1 is SGHRS, CDR2 YFSETQ, per germline. CDR3 bases read: TGCGCCAGCAGCTTAGGAGACACCCAAGAGACC. Translating gives CASSLGDTQET. The whole CDR3 region reads CASSLGDTQETQYF.